The 8 T cell receptor beta chains below come from one sample, sequenced in a study of cytomegalovirus exposure and HLA in healthy donors (dated by TCRdb to about 2017). The library was produced with the immunoSEQ multiplex PCR assay. For the multiplex PCR, a mixture combining 60 forward primers for TCR Vbeta segments and 13 reverse primers for TCR Jbeta segments was used. The table comes from immuneACCESS by way of TCRdb, which keeps in-frame sequences with V and J called. Part of the clones is missing from these tables; in studies checked, under half for an unresolved V gene and the rest for unknown reasons. This sample lists 130,000 or so clones; roughly 80% were detected once. The top ten clones comprise 1.5% of the sample. Sequencing was carried out using PBMCs. The receptors derive from a woman aged 18 to 35 in good health and CMV-seronegative.

The chain carries TRBV30 and TRBJ1-2, with TRBD1 matching 10 bases. There are 15 residues in the CDR3. The trim removed 2 bases at V and 4 bases at J, leaving 7 bases unmatched. Germline CDR1 reads GTSNPN; CDR2 reads SVGIG (reference sequence). The CDR3 is CAWSPWDRGSYGYTF. CDR3 in DNA: TGTGCCTGGAGTCCCTGGGACAGGGGAAGCTATGGCTACACCTTC.

The V and J genes are TRBV7-2 and TRBJ2-5, with D perhaps matching TRBD1 (8 bases). TRBJ2-7 matches the DNA end more closely, so the J call is doubtful. CDR3 size: 14 residues. Germline V gene sequence: CDR1 SGHTA, CDR2 FQGNSA. In DNA, the CDR3 is TGTGCCAGCAGCATACAGGGGGGGGGTTACGAGCAGTACTTC. Its protein is CASSIQGGGYEQYF.

J is TRBJ1-5 and V is TRBV7-2; D possibly corresponds to TRBD1 (5 bases). The germline V gene has CDR1 SGHTA and CDR2 FQGNSA. Trimming left V 2 bases short and J 10 bases short, with 9 bases between. This CDR3 comprises 12 residues. The chain's CDR3 is CASSLYTGPQHF. CDR3 sequence (DNA): TGTGCCAGCAGCTTATACACAGGACCCCAGCATTTT.

J is TRBJ2-1 and V is TRBV4-1; D possibly corresponds to TRBD2 (7 bases). The length of the CDR3 is 14 residues. V lost 4 bases and J 5 bases, leaving 12 bases between the germline ends. The germline gives CDR1 MGHRA, CDR2 YSYEKL. The CDR3 loop reads CASSPGGRDNEQFF. The CDR3, as DNA: TGCGCCAGCAGCCCCGGGGGGCGGGACAATGAGCAGTTCTTC.

CDR3 amino acids: CAWSVVEGSTEAFF. CDR3 bases: TGTGCCTGGAGTGTGGTAGAGGGTTCCACTGAAGCTTTCTTT. The chain has TRBV30 and TRBJ1-1; D unresolved. The CDR3 extends over 14 amino acids. From germline, CDR1 is GTSNPN and CDR2 SVGIG (reference sequence). Trimming took off 0 bases at V and 4 bases at J, with 12 bases between the two ends.

The CDR3 sequence: CASSMGLAGTGANVLTF. The CDR3 nucleotides are TGTGCCAGCAGCATGGGACTAGCGGGGACTGGGGCCAACGTCCTGACTTTC. J is TRBJ2-6 and V is TRBV4-2, with TRBD2 matching 13 bases. Losses at the gene ends were 5 bases for V and 2 bases for J; bases not matched to a gene: 3. The CDR3 spans 17 residues. Germline V CDR1 and CDR2: LGHNA, YNFKEQ.

The chain uses TRBV6-6 and TRBJ2-7; TRBD1 matches at 8 bases. The CDR3 covers 14 residues. Per the germline V gene, CDR1 is MNHNY and CDR2 is SVGAGI (reference sequence). J was trimmed by 0 bases and V by 6 bases; bases with no gene match: 4. The DNA for the CDR3 is TGTGCCAGCAGCCGGGACAGGAGCTCCTACGAGCAGTACTTC. Translating it yields CASSRDRSSYEQYF.

The CDR3 is CASSPDRTNEKLFF. CDR3 nucleotides: TGTGCCAGCTCACCGGACAGAACTAATGAAAAACTGTTTTTT. The chain joins TRBV18 to TRBJ1-4; the D gene is possibly TRBD1 (6 bases). This CDR3 has 14 amino acids. Looked up from germline, CDR1 is KGHSH and CDR2 is LQKENI. The V end lost 3 bases, the J end lost 1 base, and 6 bases lay between the germline ends. Looking up the rest from reference TRBV18 and TRBJ1-4 gives the full variable domain: NAGVMQNPRHLVRRRGQEARLRCSPMKGHSHVYWYRQLPEEGLKFMVYLQKENIIDESGMPKERFSAEFPKEGPSILRIQQVVRGDSAAYFCASSPDRTNEKLFFGSGTQLSVL.